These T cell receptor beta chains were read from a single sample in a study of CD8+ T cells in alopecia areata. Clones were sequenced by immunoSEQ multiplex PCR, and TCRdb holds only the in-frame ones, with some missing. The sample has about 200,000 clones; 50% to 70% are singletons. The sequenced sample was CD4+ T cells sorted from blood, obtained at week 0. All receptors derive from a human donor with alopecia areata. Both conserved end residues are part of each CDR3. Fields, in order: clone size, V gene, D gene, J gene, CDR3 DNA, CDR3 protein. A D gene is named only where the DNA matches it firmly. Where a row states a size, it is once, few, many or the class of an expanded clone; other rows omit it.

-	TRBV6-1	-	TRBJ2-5	TGTGCCAGCAGTGAGAGGGGCTGGGAGACCCAGTACTTC	CASSERGWETQYF
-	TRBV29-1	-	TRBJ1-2	TGCAGCGTCCTACCCGGGACGACGGAGACCTTC	CSVLPGTTETF
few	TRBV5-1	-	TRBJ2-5	TGCGCCAGCTTCCGTGGAGGAGGGCGCCAAGAGACCCAGTACTTC	CASFRGGGRQETQYF
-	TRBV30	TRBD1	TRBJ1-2	TGTGCCTGGAGTCTACGGGACAGGGGGGATGGCTACACCTTC	CAWSLRDRGDGYTF
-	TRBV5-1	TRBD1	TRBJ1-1	TGCGCCAGCAGTCAGAAAACAGGGGTGAACACTGAAGCTTTCTTT	CASSQKTGVNTEAFF
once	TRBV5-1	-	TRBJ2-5	TGCGCCAGCAGCTTGGGGGGGTCGTCAGAGACCCAGTACTTC	CASSLGGSSETQYF
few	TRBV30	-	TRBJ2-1	TGTGCCTGGAGTAGAGACGCCCTAGGGAATGAGCAGTTCTTC	CAWSRDALGNEQFF
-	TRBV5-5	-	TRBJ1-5	TGTGCCAGCAGGGATGAAGTATATAGCAATCAGCCCCAGCATTTT	CASRDEVYSNQPQHF
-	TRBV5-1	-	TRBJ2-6	TGCGCCAGCAGCCGGGCACCGGGGGCCAACGTCCTGACTTTC	CASSRAPGANVLTF
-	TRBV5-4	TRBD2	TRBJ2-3	TGTGCCAGCAGCCAGGGACTACCCGGCACAGATACGCAGTATTTT	CASSQGLPGTDTQYF
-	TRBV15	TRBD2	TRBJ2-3	TGTGCCACCAGCAGTTGGACTAGCGGGACAGATACGCAGTATTTT	CATSSWTSGTDTQYF
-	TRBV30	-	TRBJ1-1	TGTGCCTGGAGCCAGGAGGGGAACACTGAAGCTTTCTTT	CAWSQEGNTEAFF
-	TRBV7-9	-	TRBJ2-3	TGTGCCAGCAGCTCCCCCCCGGGCGCAGATACGCAGTATTTT	CASSSPPGADTQYF
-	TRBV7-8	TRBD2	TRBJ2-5	TGTGCCAGCAGCGGAGGGTTGCGGGGGGAGACCCAGTACTTC	CASSGGLRGETQYF
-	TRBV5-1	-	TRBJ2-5	TGCGCCAGCAGCCCCCAGAATAGCAATGAACAGGAGACCCAGTACTTC	CASSPQNSNEQETQYF
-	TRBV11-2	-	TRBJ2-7	TGTGCCAGCAGCTTCGCTAGAATCTACGAGCAGTACTTC	CASSFARIYEQYF
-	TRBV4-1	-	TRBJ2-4	TGCGCCAGCAGCCAAGATGGGGGAATAGCCAAAAACATTCAGTACTTC	CASSQDGGIAKNIQYF
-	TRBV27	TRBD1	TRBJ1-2	TGTGCCAGCAGTTTATGGTCAGGGGGGCATCTCGGCTACACCTTC	CASSLWSGGHLGYTF
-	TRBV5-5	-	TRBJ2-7	TGTGCCAGCAGCTCCCGGGACGGCGCCTACGAGCAGTACTTC	CASSSRDGAYEQYF
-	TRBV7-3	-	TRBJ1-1	TGTGCCAGCAGCTCGACAGGGAACACTGAAGCTTTCTTT	CASSSTGNTEAFF
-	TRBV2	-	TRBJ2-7	TGTGCCAGCAGCGAAGGGTCTCAACGAGGCTCCTACGAGCAGTACTTC	CASSEGSQRGSYEQYF
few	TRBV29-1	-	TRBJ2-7	TGCAGCGTTGGTTTCGCGGGAACGGGCGAGCAGTACTTC	CSVGFAGTGEQYF
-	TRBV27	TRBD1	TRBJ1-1	TGTGCCAGCAGTTGGGACAGGGGCCGGAACACTGAAGCTTTCTTT	CASSWDRGRNTEAFF
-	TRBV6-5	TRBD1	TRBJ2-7	TGTGCCAGCAGTTTTTCCACAGGGGGGATCTCCTACGAGCAGTACTTC	CASSFSTGGISYEQYF
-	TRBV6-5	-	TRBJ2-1	TGTGCCAGCAGTTACCCTCTTGGGGAGCAGTTCTTC	CASSYPLGEQFF
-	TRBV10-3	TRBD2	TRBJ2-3	TGTGCCACGCGACTAGCGGGGGACGCAGATACGCAGTATTTT	CATRLAGDADTQYF